This TCR beta chain was found in a study of blood T cell repertoires in COVID-19. Study in general: PBMCs, B-cell-depleted T cells, or T cells provided the cDNA or gDNA that made up the material.

From germline, CDR1 is KGHSH and CDR2 LQKENI. V shed 4 bases and J shed 5 bases, with 14 bases lying between them. There are 14 residues in the CDR3. This clone was picked up one time. TCRdb's table, derived via immunoSEQ multiplex PCR, lists solely in-frame clones and lacks some. The sample records fewer than 250,000 clones, approximately 84% being singletons. V usage is TRBV18 and J usage is TRBJ1-1, with D maybe TRBD1 (5 bases). This TCR was sampled from a man aged 55 to 69 who had recovered from COVID-19. The specimen sequenced was PBMCs or T cells enriched from blood (not recorded which). CDR3: CASSRGEGRTEAFF. CDR3 DNA: TGTGCCAGCTCACGGGGGGAGGGGCGAACTGAAGCTTTCTTT. Combining the CDR3 with reference TRBV18 and TRBJ1-1 gives the whole variable domain NAGVMQNPRHLVRRRGQEARLRCSPMKGHSHVYWYRQLPEEGLKFMVYLQKENIIDESGMPKERFSAEFPKEGPSILRIQQVVRGDSAAYFCASSRGEGRTEAFFGQGTRLTVV.